Below, one T cell receptor beta chain is given with its context. This sample was included in a study of response to subunit inactivated influenza vaccine. Between the trimmed V and J ends, which lost 5 bases and 6 bases, there was a span of 23 bases. The CDR3 has 17 amino acids. Germline loops: CDR1 SGHAT, CDR2 FQNNGV. Using its own MiXCR run on the RT-PCR reads, TCRdb lists one record per CDR3 protein. The sample contains more than 550,000 distinct CDR3 sequences, about 11% of which appear only once. The same sample was also used in a study of T cells expressing NK-cell markers. That source adds: Beta-chain TCR cDNA was generated via 5'RACE template switching with UMIs. T cells sorted in several experiments were restricted to alpha-beta TCR T cells by an anti-gamma-delta TCR antibody.

This TCR was sampled from a man in his fifties who received an inactivated influenza vaccine. The chain joins TRBV11-2 to TRBJ2-1, with TRBD2 as a possible D gene (7 bases). Sequencing was performed on PBMCs from blood, taken on the day of vaccination. The CDR3 bases are TGTGCCAGCAGCCAACGCCCGGGGGGCGTTCTTCCCAATGAGCAGTTCTTC. Translation gives CASSQRPGGVLPNEQFF.